Below, one TCR beta chain is given with its context. The source of the sample is a study of blood T cell repertoires in COVID-19. Trimming removed 4 bases at V and 3 bases at J, with 15 bases between. This CDR3 has 15 amino acids. Germline CDR1 and CDR2: SEHNR and FQNEAQ (reference sequence). The repertoire was sequenced with immunoSEQ multiplex PCR; TCRdb's copy has only in-frame clones and lacks some. The sample gives over 95,000 clones, 75% to 90% of which show up once; 4% to 5.5% is in the top ten. Input material: peripheral blood. V usage is TRBV7-9 and J usage is TRBJ1-1, with a tentative D call TRBD1 (5 bases). This sequence originates from a woman aged 45-59 years with acute or convalescent COVID-19. The DNA of the CDR3 is TGTGCCAGCAGCTCCGGGACGGGAGGGGACACTGAAGCTTTCTTT. Its translation: CASSSGTGGDTEAFF.